This section outlines one T cell receptor beta chain sequence together with its context. These data originate in a study of blood T cell repertoires in COVID-19. Looking at the study overall: Researchers got acute and convalescent COVID-19 samples from the United States, Italy and Spain. The analysed material was cDNA or gDNA that came from T cells, B-cell-depleted T cells, or PBMCs.

Assay: immunoSEQ multiplex PCR; the TCRdb copy retains only in-frame clones and omits some. The sample lists 55,000 to 90,000 clones; roughly 86% were seen once. Looked up from germline, CDR1 is KGHSH and CDR2 is LQKENI. The CDR3 covers 14 residues. V lost 3 bases and J lost 4; bases outside the gene matches: 3. The chain has TRBV18 and TRBJ2-1; TRBD2 matches 7 bases. Sequencing input: peripheral blood. The source of this sequence is a man in his sixties or seventies with active COVID-19. The CDR3 is CASSPTGGYNEQFF. CDR3 DNA: TGTGCCAGCTCACCGACCGGGGGGTACAATGAGCAGTTCTTC.